This T cell receptor (beta chain) was captured in a study of T cell repertoires in cytomegalovirus infection. Study as a whole: It was recently identified HLA-C-restricted and well-studied HLA-B-restricted CMV epitopes that the study used. Study-level findings and limits: Carriers of CMV and the relevant HLA type were discriminated by public TCR beta frequency. The study found HLA-C-restricted CMV-specific TCR beta clonotypes dominating the ex vivo response.

The V gene lost 1 base and the J gene lost 11 bases, with 14 bases spanning the gap. The CDR3 is 14 amino acids. CDR1 is MGHRA, CDR2 YSYEKL, per germline. This clonotype was seen a handful of times. What it recognizes is unknown. From the reads, TCRdb called clonotypes with MiXCR, one entry per CDR3 protein. The sample contains about 110,000 distinct CDR3 sequences, roughly 39% of which appear only once. The chain recombines TRBV4-1 with TRBJ2-2; D is possibly TRBD1 (5 bases). The sequenced sample was CD8+ T cells from cultured PBMCs, obtained from culture after CMV antigen stimulation. This TCR was recovered from a human donor in good health (CMV status not recorded). Some clones in this sample may be carry-over from other donors' samples. The DNA of the CDR3 is TGCGCCAGCAGCCAAGTTATAATGGGGCTTGAGCTGTTTTTT. Translating it yields CASSQVIMGLELFF.